This T cell receptor beta chain comes out of a study of cytomegalovirus exposure and HLA in healthy donors. As concerns this clone: Its antigen is currently unknown.

The study, taken as a whole, reports: In presence/absence analyses, roughly uniform sequencing depth across donors was assumed. The HLA-A and HLA-B alleles of most subjects were reportedly predicted accurately from TCR beta sequences.

The CDR3 is 12 amino acids. V was clipped by 4 bases and J by 11 bases, with 15 bases between them. Germline CDR1 is SGHRS and CDR2 is YFSETQ. The PCR used 60 Vbeta and 13 Jbeta primers. The assay was immunoSEQ multiplex PCR, and TCRdb's table has in-frame clones only and misses some. Of some 160,000 clones listed, over 80% were seen once; the top ten hold about 2.2%. The chain employs TRBV5-1 and TRBJ1-2; D is unclear. The source of this sequence is a male donor in good health and CMV-seronegative. Sequenced sample: PBMCs. CDR3 residues: CASSPNDRVYTF. CDR3 nucleotide sequence: TGCGCCAGCAGCCCAAACGACCGGGTTTACACCTTC.